The sequence of this T cell receptor (beta chain) was determined in a study of blood T cell repertoires in COVID-19. Assay: immunoSEQ multiplex PCR; the TCRdb copy retains only in-frame clones and omits some. Of some 110,000 clones detected, roughly four fifths appear once; the ten largest clones hold about 4.8%. The J segment lost 6 bases and the V segment lost 2 bases, leaving 5 bases of the junction unmatched. There are 14 residues in the CDR3. Germline CDR1 reads LGHDT; CDR2 reads YNNKEL (reference sequence). Material for sequencing was peripheral blood. The gene calls are TRBV3-1 (or the pseudogene TRBV3-2) and TRBJ2-7, with TRBD1 matching 9 bases. This receptor was obtained from a man in his sixties with acute or convalescent COVID-19. The CDR3 bases are TGTGCCAGCAGCCAAACAGGGGGCGGTGGCGAGCAGTACTTC. Its protein is CASSQTGGGGEQYF.